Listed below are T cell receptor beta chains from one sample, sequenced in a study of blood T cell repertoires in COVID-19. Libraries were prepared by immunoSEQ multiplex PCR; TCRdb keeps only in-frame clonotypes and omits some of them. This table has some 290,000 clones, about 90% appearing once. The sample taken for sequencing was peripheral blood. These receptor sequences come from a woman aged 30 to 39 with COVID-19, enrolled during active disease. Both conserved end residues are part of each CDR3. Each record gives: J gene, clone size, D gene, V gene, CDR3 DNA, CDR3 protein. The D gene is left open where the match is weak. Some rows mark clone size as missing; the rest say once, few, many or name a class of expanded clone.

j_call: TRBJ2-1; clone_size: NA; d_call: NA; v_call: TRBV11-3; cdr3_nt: TGTGCCAGCAGCTCATCGAAGGAGCGCAGGGGCCTCCACAATGAGCAGTTCTTC; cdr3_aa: CASSSSKERRGLHNEQFF
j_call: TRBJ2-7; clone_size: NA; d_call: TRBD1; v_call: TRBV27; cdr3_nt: TGTGCCAGCAGTTTCGGGACAGGGGAATACGAGCAGTACTTC; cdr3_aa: CASSFGTGEYEQYF
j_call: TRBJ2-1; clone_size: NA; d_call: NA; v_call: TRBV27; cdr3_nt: TGTGCCAGCAGCGCGCACCCGTACAATGAGCAGTTCTTC; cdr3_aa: CASSAHPYNEQFF
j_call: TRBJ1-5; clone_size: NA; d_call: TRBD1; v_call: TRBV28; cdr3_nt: TGTGCCAGCAGTTTTAGAGGGGGCAAACAGCCCCAGCATTTT; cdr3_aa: CASSFRGGKQPQHF
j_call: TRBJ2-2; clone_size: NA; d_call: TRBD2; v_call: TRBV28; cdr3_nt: TGTGCCAGCGACACTAGCGGGGACACCGGGGAGCTGTTTTTT; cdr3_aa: CASDTSGDTGELFF
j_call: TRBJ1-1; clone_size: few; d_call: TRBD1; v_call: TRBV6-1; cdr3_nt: TGTGCCAGCAGTGAAACAGGGGGCGTTAGGGCTTTCTTT; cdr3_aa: CASSETGGVRAFF
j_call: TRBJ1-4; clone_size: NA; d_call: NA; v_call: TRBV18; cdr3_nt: TGTGCCAGCTCACCTAAATTGTTTTCGTCCAATGAAAAACTGTTTTTT; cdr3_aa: CASSPKLFSSNEKLFF
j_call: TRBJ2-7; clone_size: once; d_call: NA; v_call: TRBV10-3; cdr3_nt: TGTGCCATCAGGGATTCGGGACATCCCTACGAGCAGTACTTC; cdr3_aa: CAIRDSGHPYEQYF
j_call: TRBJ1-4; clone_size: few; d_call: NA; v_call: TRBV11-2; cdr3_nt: TGTGCCAGCAGCCCTAGCGGGGCGGACATTACTTTT; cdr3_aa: CASSPSGADITF
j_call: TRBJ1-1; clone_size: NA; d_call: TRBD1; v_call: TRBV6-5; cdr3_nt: TGTGCCAGCAGTTATTTTCCGGGACAGAGGAACACTGAAGCTTTCTTT; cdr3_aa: CASSYFPGQRNTEAFF